Below are 17 T cell receptor beta chains sequenced from a single sample in a study of vaccination effects on CD4 cells after COVID-19. After expansion with viral peptide pools in the ViraFEST assay, antigen-specific CD4+ T cells were sequenced. CD4+ T cells were isolated after nine to ten days of culture. Each participant received a vaccine that was either BNT162b2 or mRNA-1273, given as two doses. The table came from immunoSEQ multiplex PCR; TCRdb's copy has only in-frame clones and leaves some out. The sample lists about 72,000 clones, about 80% occurring once. These receptors have no identified antigens. Material: CD4+ T cells from PBMCs cultured with HCoV-229E spike peptides, obtained after COVID-19 vaccination. The receptors here all came from a human donor who received a COVID-19 vaccine.

This chain links TRBV28 with TRBJ2-3; D assignment may be TRBD1 or TRBD2 (6 bases each). The germline V gene has CDR1 MDHEN and CDR2 SYDVKM. Trimming took off 8 bases at V and 2 bases at J, with 17 bases between the two ends. The CDR3 is made up of 15 amino acids. CDR3 amino acids: CASSAPGAVTDTQYF. CDR3 bases: TGTGCCAGCTCCGCTCCGGGGGCCGTCACAGATACGCAGTATTTT. The full variable domain, its missing parts supplied by reference TRBV28 and TRBJ2-3, is DVKVTQSSRYLVKRTGEKVFLECVQDMDHENMFWYRQDPGLGLRLIYFSYDVKMKEKGDIPEGYSVSREKKERFSLILESASTNQTSMYLCASSAPGAVTDTQYFGPGTRLTVL.

J is TRBJ2-3 and V is TRBV24-1; maybe TRBD2 (7 bases). Germline V gene sequence: CDR1 KGHDR, CDR2 SFDVKD. The CDR3 sequence is 15 residues long. V was trimmed by 2 bases and J by 5 bases, leaving 13 bases between them. CDR3 nucleotides: TGTGCCACCAGTGATTCGAGGGGGGGCCTAGATACGCAGTATTTT. Translated, it gives CATSDSRGGLDTQYF.

This clone appeared a few times. The rearrangement links TRBV4-1 to TRBJ1-3; D call uncertain. Germline CDR1 reads MGHRA; CDR2 reads YSYEKL. The CDR3 extends over 14 amino acids. V was cut by 1 base and J by 6 bases, with 10 bases left in between. The CDR3 is CASSQGRSKNTIYF. Written as DNA, the CDR3 is TGCGCCAGCAGCCAAGGACGGTCGAAAAACACCATATATTTT.

This clone was picked up a small number of times. The rearrangement links TRBV4-3 to TRBJ2-2; D possibly matches TRBD1 or TRBD2 (6 bases each). The CDR3 is 16 amino acids. CDR1 and CDR2 from the germline V gene are LGHNA and YSLEER. The germline V and J ends were trimmed by 2 bases and 3 bases, with 13 bases remaining between them. The CDR3 is CASSQRGGGDTGELFF. In nucleotides, the CDR3 is TGCGCCAGCAGCCAACGTGGAGGGGGAGACACCGGGGAGCTGTTTTTT.

The chain links TRBV5-1 to TRBJ2-5; TRBD2 aligns across 7 bases. CDR1 SGHRS and CDR2 YFSETQ come from the germline V gene. This CDR3 has 15 amino acids. V lost 4 bases, J lost 0 bases, and 6 bases stayed unmatched. As DNA, the CDR3 is TGCGCCAGCAGCGATGGTGGGGGGGACCAAGAGACCCAGTACTTC. Protein product: CASSDGGGDQETQYF.

This rearrangement joins TRBV24-1 to TRBJ2-2, with 8 bases matching TRBD2. The CDR3 has 15 residues. The germline gives CDR1 KGHDR, CDR2 SFDVKD. The junction had 6 bases not matched to a gene; V was cut back by 7 bases and J by 3 bases. CDR3 sequence reads: CATSPSAGDTGELFF. DNA for the CDR3: TGTGCCACCAGCCCGTCAGCGGGGGACACCGGGGAGCTGTTTTTT.

The table lists this clone with a few counts. The genes are TRBV15 and TRBJ2-1; D is perhaps TRBD2 (6 bases). Looked up from germline, CDR1 is LNHNV and CDR2 is YYDKDF (reference sequence). This CDR3 is 17 amino acids long. The V and J ends lost 3 bases and 1 base respectively, with 16 bases between them. The DNA for the CDR3 is TGTGCCACCAGCAGGAGGACTGGGGCGGGGTCCTACAATGAGCAGTTCTTC. Translating gives CATSRRTGAGSYNEQFF.

This chain links TRBV10-3 with TRBJ2-6; D perhaps matches TRBD1 (6 bases). From germline, CDR1 is ENHRY and CDR2 SYGVKD. The CDR3 length is 16 residues. Trimming pared 3 bases from V and 4 bases from J, leaving 13 bases between. CDR3 DNA sequence: TGTGCCATCAGTGAACGTACAGGGTTCGGGGCCAACGTCCTGACTTTC. Protein product: CAISERTGFGANVLTF.

This chain links TRBV18 with TRBJ1-3; TRBD1 aligns across 8 bases. V shed 8 bases, J shed 2 bases, and the junction held 8 bases outside the gene matches. The CDR3 has 15 residues. The germline gives CDR1 KGHSH, CDR2 LQKENI. This chain's CDR3 is CASGNLQGAGNTIYF. CDR3 coding DNA: TGTGCCAGCGGAAATTTACAGGGGGCTGGAAACACCATATATTTT.

This chain joins TRBV19 and TRBJ2-1, with 12 bases fitting TRBD2. The CDR3 sequence is 14 residues long. Germline CDR1 and CDR2: LNHDA and SQIVND (reference sequence). Trimming at V came to 8 bases and at J to 7 bases, leaving 6 bases not matched to a gene. This CDR3 is CASSSGGAQNEQFF. The CDR3 DNA sequence: TGTGCCAGTTCTAGCGGGGGGGCACAGAATGAGCAGTTCTTC.

The gene calls are TRBV19 and TRBJ2-2; D ambiguous. Germline V gene lookup returns CDR1 LNHDA and CDR2 SQIVND (reference sequence). Trimming pared 0 bases from V and 6 bases from J, leaving 11 bases between. The CDR3 length is 15 residues. CDR3 DNA sequence: TGTGCCAGTAGTATAGATCGCCTAGGTCCCGGGGAGCTGTTTTTT. This translates into CASSIDRLGPGELFF.

The V gene is TRBV12-3 or TRBV12-4, the J gene TRBJ2-7, with D perhaps being TRBD1 or TRBD2 (5 bases each). This CDR3 region has 13 residues. V lost 6 bases, J lost 6 bases, and 15 bases lay in between. The CDR3 sequence is CASSSSPGTEQYV. The CDR3 nucleotides read TGTGCCAGCAGCTCATCTCCAGGGACCGAGCAGTACGTC.

The chain links TRBV2 to TRBJ2-3, with 10 bases aligning to TRBD2. J gave up 5 bases and V 8 bases, and 13 bases lay outside the gene matches. CDR3 size: 16 residues. The V gene's germline CDR1 is SNHLY and CDR2 FYNNEI. This CDR3 is CASSRSSGGGEDTQYF. DNA for the CDR3: TGTGCCAGCTCTAGGTCTAGCGGGGGCGGGGAAGATACGCAGTATTTT.

V is TRBV24-1 and J is TRBJ2-1; D not resolved. The CDR3 extends over 11 amino acids. V was trimmed by 9 bases and J by 5 bases, leaving 7 bases between them. CDR1 and CDR2 from the germline V gene are KGHDR and SFDVKD. The DNA for the CDR3 is TGTGCCACCTCTTACAACAATGAGCAGTTCTTC. Translation: CATSYNNEQFF.

This chain uses TRBV5-1 with TRBJ2-3, with 8 bases identical to TRBD2. CDR1 and CDR2 (germline): SGHRS, YFSETQ. Germline trimming cut 1 base from V and 0 bases from J; bases unmatched to any gene: 7. The CDR3 sequence is 17 residues long. CDR3: CASSLYSGEISTDTQYF. CDR3 bases: TGCGCCAGCAGCTTGTATAGCGGGGAGATTAGCACAGATACGCAGTATTTT.

The chain couples TRBV5-1 to TRBJ2-5, with TRBD1 as a possible D gene (6 bases). Germline-derived CDR1 and CDR2 are SGHRS and YFSETQ. This CDR3 region has 13 residues. The V and J ends lost 4 bases and 3 bases respectively, with 10 bases between them. The CDR3 is CASSIGTKETQYF. In DNA, the CDR3 is TGCGCCAGCAGCATCGGGACAAAAGAGACCCAGTACTTC.

This clone has just one count. V gene TRBV7-2 combines with J gene TRBJ2-5; D might be TRBD1 or TRBD2, each matching 5 bases. Germline V lookup: CDR1 SGHTA, CDR2 FQGNSA. The CDR3 spans 13 residues. Trimming shortened V by 6 bases and J by 5 bases, and 13 bases separated the two germline ends. The CDR3 DNA reads TGTGCCAGCAGTCCCGGGGCCCTCGAGACCCAGTACTTC. It is translated as CASSPGALETQYF.